This T cell receptor (beta chain) was sequenced in a study of blood T cell repertoires in COVID-19. Study in general: There were acute and convalescent COVID-19 samples, and they came from the United States, Italy and Spain. PBMCs, B-cell-depleted T cells, or T cells provided the cDNA or gDNA that made up the material.

In the authors' workflow: Using reference gene primer amplification, nucleated cell counts were estimated. Generated by immunoSEQ multiplex PCR, the TCRdb table keeps only in-frame clones and is missing some. V, J and clone size derive from that table, while D and trimming were established from the DNA sequence. The data hold about 32,000 clones, with approximately 95% observed a single time. A single count supports this clone. The receptor was isolated from a male donor with active COVID-19. The sample taken for sequencing was peripheral blood.

CDR3 loop: CASSQGRQLNTEAFF. As DNA, the CDR3 is TGTGCCAGCAGCCAAGGAAGACAGCTGAACACTGAAGCTTTCTTT. J is TRBJ1-1 and V is TRBV3-1 (or the pseudogene TRBV3-2), with D maybe TRBD1 (5 bases). The germline V gene encodes CDR1 LGHDT and CDR2 YNNKEL (reference sequence). V was shortened by 1 base and J by 0 bases, with 9 bases between the two germline ends. The CDR3 totals 15 residues.